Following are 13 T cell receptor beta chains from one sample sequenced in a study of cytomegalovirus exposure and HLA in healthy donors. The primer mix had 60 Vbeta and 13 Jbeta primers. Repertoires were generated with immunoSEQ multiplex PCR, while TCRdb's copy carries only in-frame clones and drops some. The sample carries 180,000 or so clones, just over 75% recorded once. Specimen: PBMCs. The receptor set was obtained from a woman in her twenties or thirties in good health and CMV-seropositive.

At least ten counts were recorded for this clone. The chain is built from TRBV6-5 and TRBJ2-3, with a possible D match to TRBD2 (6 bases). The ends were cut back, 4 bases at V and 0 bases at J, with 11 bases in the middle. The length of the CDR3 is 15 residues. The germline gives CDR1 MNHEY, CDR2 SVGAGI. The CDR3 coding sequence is TGTGCCAGCAGTTGGGCTAGCGTAAGCACAGATACGCAGTATTTT. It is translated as CASSWASVSTDTQYF.

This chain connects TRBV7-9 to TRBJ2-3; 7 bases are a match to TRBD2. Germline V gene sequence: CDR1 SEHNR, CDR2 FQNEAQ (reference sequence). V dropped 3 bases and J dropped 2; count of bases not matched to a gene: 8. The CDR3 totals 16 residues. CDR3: CASSFLRGDSTDTQYF. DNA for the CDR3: TGTGCCAGCAGCTTTTTACGGGGGGACTCCACAGATACGCAGTATTTT.

CDR3 protein: CASSDSLGYYEQYF. CDR3 bases: TGTGCCAGCAGCGACAGTTTGGGGTACTACGAGCAGTACTTC. The rearrangement uses TRBV7-2 and TRBJ2-7, with D possibly matching TRBD1 (5 bases). The CDR3 has 14 residues. Germline assignment: CDR1 SGHTA and CDR2 FQGNSA. With 5 bases removed from V and 3 bases from J, the gap between germline ends came to 14 bases.

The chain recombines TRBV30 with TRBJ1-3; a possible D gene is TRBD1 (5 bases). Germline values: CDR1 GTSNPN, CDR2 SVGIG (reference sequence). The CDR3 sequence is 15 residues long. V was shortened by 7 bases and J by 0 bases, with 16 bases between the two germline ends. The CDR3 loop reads CAFAEGTFSGNTIYF. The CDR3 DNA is TGTGCCTTTGCGGAGGGGACCTTCTCTGGAAACACCATATATTTT.

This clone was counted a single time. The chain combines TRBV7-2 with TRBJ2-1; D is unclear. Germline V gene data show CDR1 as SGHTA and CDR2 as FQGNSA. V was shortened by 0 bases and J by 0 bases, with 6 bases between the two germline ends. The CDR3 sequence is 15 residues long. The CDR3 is CASSLATSSYNEQFF. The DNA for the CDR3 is TGTGCCAGCAGCTTAGCTACAAGCTCCTACAATGAGCAGTTCTTC. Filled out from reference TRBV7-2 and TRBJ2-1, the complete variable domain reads GAGVSQSPSNKVTEKGKDVELRCDPISGHTALYWYRQSLGQGLEFLIYFQGNSAPDKSGLPSDRFSAERTGGSVSTLTIQRTQQEDSAVYLCASSLATSSYNEQFFGPGTRLTVL.

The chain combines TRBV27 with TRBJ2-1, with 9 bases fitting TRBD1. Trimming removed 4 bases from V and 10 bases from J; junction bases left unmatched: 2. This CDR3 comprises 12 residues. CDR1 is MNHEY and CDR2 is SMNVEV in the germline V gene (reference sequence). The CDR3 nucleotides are TGTGCCAGCAGTTCAACAGGGGGCGAGCAGTTCTTC. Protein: CASSSTGGEQFF.

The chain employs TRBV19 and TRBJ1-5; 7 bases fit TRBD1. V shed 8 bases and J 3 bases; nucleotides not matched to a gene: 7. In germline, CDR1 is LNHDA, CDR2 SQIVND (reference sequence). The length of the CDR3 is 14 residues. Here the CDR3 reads CASGDRAVNQPQHF. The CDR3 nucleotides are TGTGCCAGTGGGGACAGAGCGGTCAATCAGCCCCAGCATTTT.

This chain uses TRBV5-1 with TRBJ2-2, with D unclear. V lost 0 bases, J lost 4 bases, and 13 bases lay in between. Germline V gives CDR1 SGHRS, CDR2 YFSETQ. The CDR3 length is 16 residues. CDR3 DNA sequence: TGCGCCAGCAGCTTGGACCCAGGTTACGGCACCGGGGAGCTGTTTTTT. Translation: CASSLDPGYGTGELFF.

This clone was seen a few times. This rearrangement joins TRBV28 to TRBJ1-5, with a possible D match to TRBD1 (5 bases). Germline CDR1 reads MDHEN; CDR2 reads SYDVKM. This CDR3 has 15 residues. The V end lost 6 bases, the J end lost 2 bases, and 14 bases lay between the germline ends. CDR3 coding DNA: TGTGCCAGCAGCTCAGACAGTTTCGGCAATCAGCCCCAGCATTTT. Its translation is CASSSDSFGNQPQHF.

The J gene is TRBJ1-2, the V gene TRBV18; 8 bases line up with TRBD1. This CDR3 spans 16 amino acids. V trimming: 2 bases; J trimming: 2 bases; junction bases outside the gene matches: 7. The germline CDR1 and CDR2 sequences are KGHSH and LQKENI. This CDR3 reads CASSPFEGQGNYGYTF. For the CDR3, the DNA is TGTGCCAGCTCACCATTCGAAGGACAGGGAAACTATGGCTACACCTTC. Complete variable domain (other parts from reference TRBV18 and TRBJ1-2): NAGVMQNPRHLVRRRGQEARLRCSPMKGHSHVYWYRQLPEEGLKFMVYLQKENIIDESGMPKERFSAEFPKEGPSILRIQQVVRGDSAAYFCASSPFEGQGNYGYTFGSGTRLTVV.

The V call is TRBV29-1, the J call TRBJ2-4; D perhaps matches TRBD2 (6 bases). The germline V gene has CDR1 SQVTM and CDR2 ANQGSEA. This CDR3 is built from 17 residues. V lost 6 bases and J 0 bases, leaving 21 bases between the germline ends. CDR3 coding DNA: TGCAGCGTCAGATCGCCCGAGGGAGGTCTAGCCAAAAACATTCAGTACTTC. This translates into CSVRSPEGGLAKNIQYF.

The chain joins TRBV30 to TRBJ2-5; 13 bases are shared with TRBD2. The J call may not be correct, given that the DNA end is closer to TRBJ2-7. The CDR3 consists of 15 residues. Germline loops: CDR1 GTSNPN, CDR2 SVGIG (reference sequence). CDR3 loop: CAWSPLAGGLGEQYF. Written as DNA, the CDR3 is TGTGCCTGGAGTCCACTAGCGGGGGGGCTCGGCGAGCAGTACTTC.

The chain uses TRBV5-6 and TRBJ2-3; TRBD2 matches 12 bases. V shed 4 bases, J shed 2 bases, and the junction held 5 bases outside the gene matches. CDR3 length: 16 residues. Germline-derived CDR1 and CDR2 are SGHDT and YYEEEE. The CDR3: CASSRLAGDVTDTQYF. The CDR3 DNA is TGTGCCAGCAGCCGACTAGCGGGGGATGTCACAGATACGCAGTATTTT. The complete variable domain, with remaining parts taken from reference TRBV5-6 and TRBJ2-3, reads DAGVTQSPTHLIKTRGQQVTLRCSPKSGHDTVSWYQQALGQGPQFIFQYYEEEERQRGNFPDRFSGHQFPNYSSELNVNALLLGDSALYLCASSRLAGDVTDTQYFGPGTRLTVL.